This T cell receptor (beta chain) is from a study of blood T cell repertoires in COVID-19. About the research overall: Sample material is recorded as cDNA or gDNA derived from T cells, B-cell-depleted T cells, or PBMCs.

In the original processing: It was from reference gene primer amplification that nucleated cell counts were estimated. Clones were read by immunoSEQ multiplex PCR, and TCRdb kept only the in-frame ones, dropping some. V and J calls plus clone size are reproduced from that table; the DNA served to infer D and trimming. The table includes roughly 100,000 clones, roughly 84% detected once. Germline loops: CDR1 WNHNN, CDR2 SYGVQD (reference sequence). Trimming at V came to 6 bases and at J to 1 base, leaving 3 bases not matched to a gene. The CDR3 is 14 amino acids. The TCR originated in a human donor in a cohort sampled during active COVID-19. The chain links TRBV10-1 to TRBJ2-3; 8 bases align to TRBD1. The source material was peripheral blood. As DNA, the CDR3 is TGCGCCAGCAGGATGACAGGGGGCACAGATACGCAGTATTTT. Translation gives CASRMTGGTDTQYF.